The source of this T cell receptor (beta chain) is a study of shared clonotypes between healthy human individuals. Unsorted PBMC DNA was sequenced on ten immunoSEQ deep assay plates. Methods used by the authors: Filtering differed since immunoSEQ provided only junctions, with no quality scores. Clones were sequenced by immunoSEQ multiplex PCR, and TCRdb holds only the in-frame ones, with some missing. V and J calls and clone size come straight from that table; D and trimming were deduced from the DNA. The sample includes hundreds of thousands of clones, roughly 83% seen only once; the top ten take over 10%. Losses at the gene ends were 2 bases for V and 4 bases for J; bases not matched to a gene: 9. The germline gives CDR1 MNHEY, CDR2 SVGAGI. The CDR3 length is 16 residues. This clone has only a few counts.

The receptor was isolated from a woman in her forties in good health. Some clones in this sample may be carry-over from other donors' samples. Sequencing was done on a sample of PBMCs. This sequence joins TRBV6-5 and TRBJ1-1; 8 nucleotides match TRBD1. The CDR3 is CASSYVPDRGGTEAFF. The CDR3 nucleotides are TGTGCCAGCAGTTACGTCCCTGACAGGGGCGGCACTGAAGCTTTCTTT.